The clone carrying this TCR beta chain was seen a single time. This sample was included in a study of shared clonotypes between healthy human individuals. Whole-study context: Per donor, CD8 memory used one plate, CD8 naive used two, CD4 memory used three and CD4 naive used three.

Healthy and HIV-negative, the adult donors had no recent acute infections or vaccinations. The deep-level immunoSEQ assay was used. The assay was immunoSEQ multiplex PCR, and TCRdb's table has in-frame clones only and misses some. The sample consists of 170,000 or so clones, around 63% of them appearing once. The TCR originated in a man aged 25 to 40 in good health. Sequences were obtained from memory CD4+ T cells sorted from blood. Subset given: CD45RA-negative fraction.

This CDR3 reads CSVEGPDTQYF. Here the CDR3 DNA reads TGCAGCGTTGAAGGGCCAGATACGCAGTATTTT. The chain couples TRBV29-1 to TRBJ2-3; D is unresolved. The CDR3 covers 11 residues. V was pared by 1 base and J by 4 bases, with 3 bases between. In germline, CDR1 is SQVTM, CDR2 ANQGSEA.